The clone carrying this TCR beta chain was counted ten times or more. This specimen comes from a study of radiation and T cells in renal cell carcinoma. Clones were sequenced by immunoSEQ multiplex PCR, and TCRdb holds only the in-frame ones, with some missing. This sample has about 150,000 clones; 80% to 90% occur once, and the top ten carry around 13%. Time point reported: blood 2 weeks post-SBRT. Treatment reported: 15 Gy SBRT to primary tumor, nephrectomy 4 weeks later. V shed 4 bases and J 3 bases; nucleotides not matched to a gene: 5. This CDR3 spans 14 amino acids. Germline assignment: CDR1 SGHNT and CDR2 YYREEE (reference sequence).

V and J are TRBV5-4 and TRBJ2-7; the match to TRBD1 covers 9 bases. Source: blood, taken from a patient whose treatment included radiotherapy and nephrectomy. This TCR derives from a woman aged 45-65 years with renal cell carcinoma. CDR3 bases: TGTGCCAGCAGCCAGGGACAGGGAAACTACGAGCAGTACTTC. It translates to CASSQGQGNYEQYF.